This section outlines one TCR beta chain sequence together with its context. Data came from immunoSEQ multiplex PCR; TCRdb stores just in-frame clones and leaves some out. The sample holds 210,000 or so clones; around nine tenths are singletons and the top ten take roughly 6%. This sample was taken from a study of blood T cell repertoires in COVID-19. Across the study: Spain, Italy and the United States supplied samples that represented acute and convalescent COVID-19.

The germline V gene encodes CDR1 SGHRS and CDR2 YFSETQ. V lost 3 bases, J lost 2 bases, and 9 bases lay in between. The CDR3 has 14 amino acids. The receptor was isolated from a woman aged 40 to 50 who had recovered from COVID-19. The source material was peripheral blood. This chain joins TRBV5-1 and TRBJ2-1, with TRBD1 as a possible D gene (5 bases). CDR3 loop: CASSSRAPYNEQFF. CDR3 DNA sequence: TGCGCCAGCAGCTCCAGGGCCCCCTACAATGAGCAGTTCTTC.